Given below is one TCR beta chain in context. Its antigen is currently unknown. This entry comes from a study of CXCR3-negative and CXCR3-positive naive CD8 T cells. The study, taken as a whole, reports: Cryopreserved PBMCs had partly decreased CXCR3 expression; fresh PBMCs were used in most assays. CXCR3-positive naive cells carried more hydrophobic TRB CDR3s than CXCR3-negative ones.

The CDR3 runs 13 residues. The germline V gene encodes CDR1 MNHEY and CDR2 SMNVEV (reference sequence). All TRB cDNA libraries came from 5' RACE performed with UMI labels. For each CDR3 protein, TCRdb gives one entry from its re-call of the 5' RACE reads, without DNA. This sample's table reports roughly 80,000 distinct CDR3 sequences. This receptor was identified in a human donor in good health. Some clones in this sample may be carry-over from other donors' samples. The J gene is TRBJ1-2, the V gene TRBV27; TCRdb lists TRBD1, though no DNA is available to test this call. Material: naive CXCR3+ CD8+ T cells from blood. Subset here: CD45RO-CCR7+CD27+CD95- naive CD8+ T cells expressing CXCR3 (TNR3+). CDR3 residues: CASSHQGDYGYTF.